Listed below are T cell receptor beta chains from one sample, sequenced in a study of regulatory T cells in long-lasting Graves disease. MiXCR, applied by TCRdb to the multiplex PCR reads, yields one record per CDR3 protein. Here the sample spans roughly 560,000 distinct CDR3 sequences, around 12% being singletons. Another study also made use of these data, one on T cells in Graves' hyperthyroidism and ophthalmopathy.

This material consisted of peripheral blood mononuclear cells (PBMCs), taken at new diagnosis, from a patient treated with antithyroid drugs. The origin of the receptors is a woman in her 30s with Graves disease. Both conserved end residues are part of each CDR3. The order of the fields is V gene, J gene, clone size, D gene, CDR3 DNA, CDR3 protein. D genes are given only for firm matches. Size tells how often a clone was seen (once, few, many) or the class of an expanded clone, and some rows leave it out.

V gene: TRBV28
J gene: TRBJ2-3
clone size: NA
D gene: TRBD1
CDR3 DNA: TGTGCCAGCAGTGCCTACCGACAGGGGGCATTAACAGATACGCAGTATTTT
CDR3 protein: CASSAYRQGALTDTQYF

V gene: TRBV11-2
J gene: TRBJ2-2
clone size: many
D gene: NA
CDR3 DNA: TGTGCCAGCAGCTCCGTAAGGGTCTCCGGGGAGCTGTTTTTT
CDR3 protein: CASSSVRVSGELFF

V gene: TRBV19
J gene: TRBJ2-1
clone size: many
D gene: TRBD2
CDR3 DNA: TGTGCCAGTAGTATCAGGAGCGTACTAGCGGGAGTAGGCAATGAGCAGTTCTTC
CDR3 protein: CASSIRSVLAGVGNEQFF

V gene: TRBV7-2
J gene: TRBJ1-2
clone size: NA
D gene: NA
CDR3 DNA: TGTGCCAGCCCTAGGAGCGGACAGATCTATGGCTACACCTTC
CDR3 protein: CASPRSGQIYGYTF

V gene: TRBV6-1
J gene: TRBJ2-1
clone size: few
D gene: TRBD2
CDR3 DNA: TGTGCCAGCAGTCCCTTAGGGGGGACTAGCGGGAGGTTCACATTGAATGAGCAGTTCTTC
CDR3 protein: CASSPLGGTSGRFTLNEQFF

V gene: TRBV2
J gene: TRBJ1-1
clone size: many
D gene: TRBD1
CDR3 DNA: TGTGCCAGCAGGGAGGACAGGGGTGCTGAAGCTTTCTTT
CDR3 protein: CASREDRGAEAFF

V gene: TRBV20-1
J gene: TRBJ1-2
clone size: many
D gene: NA
CDR3 DNA: TGCAGTGCTAAGGGGGGGGGTGATGGCTACACCTTC
CDR3 protein: CSAKGGGDGYTF

V gene: TRBV7-2
J gene: TRBJ2-7
clone size: few
D gene: NA
CDR3 DNA: TGTGCCAGCAGCGTTGGTCGAAATCCCAGCTACGAGCAGTACTTC
CDR3 protein: CASSVGRNPSYEQYF

V gene: TRBV6-1
J gene: TRBJ1-4
clone size: NA
D gene: NA
CDR3 DNA: TGTGCCAGTGCGACAGCAACTAATGAAAAACTGTTTTTT
CDR3 protein: CASATATNEKLFF

V gene: TRBV2
J gene: TRBJ2-2
clone size: many
D gene: TRBD2
CDR3 DNA: TGTGCCAGCAGCCGTCCTAGACTAGCGGGAGTGGACACCGGGGAGCTGTTTTTT
CDR3 protein: CASSRPRLAGVDTGELFF

V gene: TRBV12-3/TRBV12-4
J gene: TRBJ2-2
clone size: many
D gene: NA
CDR3 DNA: TGTGCCAGCAGCCCCACGGTGGTTCAAAGAACCGGGGAGCTGTTTTTT
CDR3 protein: CASSPTVVQRTGELFF

V gene: TRBV18
J gene: TRBJ2-1
clone size: many
D gene: NA
CDR3 DNA: TGTGCCAGCTCCGGGGGAGTTGAGCAGTTCTTC
CDR3 protein: CASSGGVEQFF

V gene: TRBV18
J gene: TRBJ2-7
clone size: many
D gene: TRBD2
CDR3 DNA: TGTGCCAGCTCACTAGCGGGAGCCTCTATCGAGCAGTACTTC
CDR3 protein: CASSLAGASIEQYF

V gene: TRBV19
J gene: TRBJ1-5
clone size: NA
D gene: NA
CDR3 DNA: TGTGCCAGTAGTAGACTTCAGGGAGATCAGCCCCAGCGTTTT
CDR3 protein: CASSRLQGDQPQRF

V gene: TRBV7-3
J gene: TRBJ2-1
clone size: few
D gene: NA
CDR3 DNA: TGTGCCAGCAGCTCCGGGCGGATAAATGAGCAGTTCTTC
CDR3 protein: CASSSGRINEQFF

V gene: TRBV28
J gene: TRBJ2-7
clone size: many
D gene: NA
CDR3 DNA: TGTGCCAGCAGTTCAACCCCCGGGAATAACAATCCCTTC
CDR3 protein: CASSSTPGNNNPF

V gene: TRBV4-1
J gene: TRBJ1-2
clone size: many
D gene: NA
CDR3 DNA: TGCGCCAGCAGCCAAGAAGGTTGGACAGAGGTTTTCTATGGCTACACCTTC
CDR3 protein: CASSQEGWTEVFYGYTF

V gene: TRBV7-9
J gene: TRBJ1-1
clone size: many
D gene: NA
CDR3 DNA: TGTGCCAGCAGCTTAGTGGCGGTTGGGAACACTGAAGCTTTCTTT
CDR3 protein: CASSLVAVGNTEAFF

V gene: TRBV7-2
J gene: TRBJ2-2
clone size: many
D gene: NA
CDR3 DNA: TGTGCCAGCAGCTGGGACACCGGGGAGCTGTTTTTT
CDR3 protein: CASSWDTGELFF

V gene: TRBV20-1
J gene: TRBJ1-4
clone size: many
D gene: NA
CDR3 DNA: TGCAGTGCTAGCGGGGGACGGATTGAAAAACTGTTTTTT
CDR3 protein: CSASGGRIEKLFF

V gene: TRBV28
J gene: TRBJ1-5
clone size: NA
D gene: NA
CDR3 DNA: TGTGCCAGCACCCACCAGGACAGTCCCCAAAGCAATCAGCCCCAGCATTTT
CDR3 protein: CASTHQDSPQSNQPQHF

V gene: TRBV28
J gene: TRBJ2-7
clone size: many
D gene: NA
CDR3 DNA: TGTGCCAGCAGTTCGGGCGGGTGGGCATACGAGCAGTACTTC
CDR3 protein: CASSSGGWAYEQYF

V gene: TRBV24-1
J gene: TRBJ2-3
clone size: NA
D gene: NA
CDR3 DNA: TGTGCCACCAGTGGCTTAACGGCAGATACGCAGTATTTT
CDR3 protein: CATSGLTADTQYF

V gene: TRBV28
J gene: TRBJ1-2
clone size: many
D gene: TRBD1
CDR3 DNA: TGTGCCAGCAGTCTACAGGGGTCCCATGGCTACACCTTC
CDR3 protein: CASSLQGSHGYTF

V gene: TRBV20-1
J gene: TRBJ2-2
clone size: many
D gene: NA
CDR3 DNA: TGCAGTGCTAGGGACTTCACAAACACCGGGGAGCTGTTTTTT
CDR3 protein: CSARDFTNTGELFF

V gene: TRBV28
J gene: TRBJ2-1
clone size: many
D gene: TRBD2
CDR3 DNA: TGTGCCACCCCCTTTGCGGGAGTACGCCCGTTCTTC
CDR3 protein: CATPFAGVRPFF

V gene: TRBV7-2
J gene: TRBJ2-2
clone size: many
D gene: NA
CDR3 DNA: TGTGCCAGCAGCTACGGACTGGGGAGCGGGGAGCTGTTTTTT
CDR3 protein: CASSYGLGSGELFF

V gene: TRBV7-9
J gene: TRBJ2-1
clone size: many
D gene: NA
CDR3 DNA: TGTGCCAGCAGCTTAGTAGGGGGGAACCAGCAGTTCTTC
CDR3 protein: CASSLVGGNQQFF

V gene: TRBV28
J gene: TRBJ2-2
clone size: many
D gene: NA
CDR3 DNA: TGTGCCAGCAGTCACCCAACAGTCGGGGAGCTGTTTTTT
CDR3 protein: CASSHPTVGELFF

V gene: TRBV29-1
J gene: TRBJ1-1
clone size: few
D gene: TRBD1
CDR3 DNA: TGCAGCGTTGAAGATTGGACAGGGGACTTT
CDR3 protein: CSVEDWTGDF